The 9 T cell receptor beta chains in this list originate from one sample, sequenced in a study of cytomegalovirus exposure and HLA in healthy donors. The PCR made use of 60 Vbeta and 13 Jbeta primers. Clones were sequenced by immunoSEQ multiplex PCR, and TCRdb holds only the in-frame ones, with some missing. The sample totals 90,000 to 130,000 clones. Input material: PBMCs. These receptors were collected from a man between 25 and 39 years old in good health and CMV-seronegative.

The rearrangement uses TRBV19 and TRBJ2-7; 9 nucleotides match TRBD1. Germline V gene sequence: CDR1 LNHDA, CDR2 SQIVND (reference sequence). The ends lost 4 bases at V and 2 bases at J; junction bases unmatched: 9. The CDR3 covers 16 residues. This chain's CDR3 is CASSTWGGQGTYEQYF. CDR3 bases: TGTGCCAGTAGTACCTGGGGGGGACAGGGAACCTACGAGCAGTACTTC.

This sequence joins TRBV5-6 and TRBJ2-5; TRBD2 might be the D (5 bases). Germline V gene data show CDR1 as SGHDT and CDR2 as YYEEEE. The CDR3 is made up of 14 amino acids. The V end lost 0 bases, the J end lost 9 bases, and 15 bases lay between the germline ends. Here the CDR3 DNA reads TGTGCCAGCAGCTTGGCCAGAGCGGAGAGGGCCCAGTACTTC. Its protein is CASSLARAERAQYF.

J is TRBJ1-2 and V is TRBV27; TRBD1 is a possible D gene (6 bases). With 6 bases removed from V and 6 bases from J, the gap between germline ends came to 23 bases. This CDR3 has 16 residues. Germline loops: CDR1 MNHEY, CDR2 SMNVEV (reference sequence). The CDR3 DNA sequence: TGTGCCAGCAGCAACGTCGGGACACCTATAGGCCATGGCTACACCTTC. Translated: CASSNVGTPIGHGYTF.

This chain links TRBV29-1 with TRBJ2-7; 8 nucleotides line up with TRBD1. Germline CDR1 SQVTM, CDR2 ANQGSEA. This CDR3 is 13 amino acids long. V was pared by 2 bases and J by 4 bases, with 4 bases of the junction left unmatched. The CDR3 DNA is TGCAGCGTTGAAACGGGACAGGAGTACGAGCAGTACTTC. It is translated as CSVETGQEYEQYF.

The J gene is TRBJ1-6, the V gene TRBV19; possibly TRBD1 for D (6 bases). The CDR3 sequence is 13 residues long. Germline CDR1 LNHDA, CDR2 SQIVND (reference sequence). V was cut by 9 bases and J by 6 bases, with 12 bases left in between. The CDR3 DNA is TGTGCCAGCAGACAGGCCGGTAATTCACCCCTCCACTTT. It yields the protein CASRQAGNSPLHF.

This sequence joins TRBV6-5 and TRBJ1-6; D is possibly TRBD1 (6 bases). Germline V gene sequence: CDR1 MNHEY, CDR2 SVGAGI. The CDR3 runs 13 residues. V lost 2 bases, J lost 16 bases, and 15 bases lay in between. The CDR3 sequence: CASSYPGTRLLHF. The CDR3 DNA reads TGTGCCAGCAGTTACCCGGGGACAAGGCTTCTCCACTTT.

The rearrangement uses TRBV5-5 and TRBJ1-5, with a weak D call TRBD1 (5 bases). The V end lost 6 bases, the J end lost 0 bases, and 13 bases lay between the germline ends. CDR1 and CDR2 from the germline V gene are SGHKS and YYEKEE (reference sequence). The CDR3 contains 15 residues. CDR3 amino acids: CASIRDSNSNQPQHF. The CDR3, as DNA: TGTGCCAGCATCAGAGACAGTAATAGCAATCAGCCCCAGCATTTT.

The chain recombines TRBV6-1 with TRBJ1-2; 7 bases are a match to TRBD1. The CDR3 covers 13 residues. V shed 11 bases, J shed 2 bases, and the junction held 8 bases outside the gene matches. Germline V gene sequence: CDR1 MNHNS, CDR2 SASEGT. The CDR3 sequence: CAGRQGINYGYTF. Here the CDR3 DNA reads TGTGCCGGCCGACAGGGAATAAACTATGGCTACACCTTC.

This rearrangement joins TRBV13 to TRBJ1-6; 9 positions agree with TRBD1. Looked up from germline, CDR1 is PRHDT and CDR2 is FYEKMQ (reference sequence). V was clipped by 2 bases and J by 6 bases; unmatched bases: 2. This CDR3 is 15 amino acids long. CDR3 coding DNA: TGTGCCAGCAGCTTAATGACAGGGGGTAATTCACCCCTCCACTTT. As protein: CASSLMTGGNSPLHF.